The present entry profiles one TCR beta chain with its context. Its antigen is unknown. These data come from a study of T cell responses to AZD1222 COVID-19 vaccine. Whole-study findings and limits: The donor cohort was predominantly white British with a female majority, and clonal diversity may have been underestimated. At baseline, just 5 or 6 AZD1222 recipients tested seropositive. An increase in Spike-specific TCR breadth and depth was observed after two AZD1222 doses.

Second doses that came at about 4 or about 12 weeks were put together. Measured with immunoSEQ multiplex PCR; TCRdb has only the in-frame clones, and not every one. The table lists 120,000 to 150,000 clones, approximately 89% of them singletons. The CDR3 has 16 residues. Germline assignment: CDR1 SGDLS and CDR2 YYNGEE. V shed 0 bases and J shed 0 bases, with 10 bases lying between them. The chain uses TRBV9 and TRBJ2-1; D not certain. The sample was peripheral blood, taken 28 days after the second AZD1222 dose. The receptor was derived from an adult who received the AZD1222 COVID-19 vaccine. This CDR3 reads CASSVGQSSSYNEQFF. CDR3 nucleotides: TGTGCCAGCAGCGTAGGCCAGTCTAGCTCCTACAATGAGCAGTTCTTC.